The TCR beta chain described here comes from a study of control samples from healthy donors and cancer patients. TCRdb's copy holds only in-frame clones and misses some; the assay was immunoSEQ multiplex PCR. This sample has about 6,700 clones, with approximately 83% found just once. Comment on this clone: Germline and junction disagree at one end, which may indicate a read error. Other DNA sequences from this sample encode an identical CDR3 as well.

Sequencing was carried out using formalin-fixed, paraffin-embedded tissue. The receptor's source is a male donor with melanoma.

CDR3 nucleotides: TGTGCCAGCAGCTCAGGGGGAATGGAGACCCAATACTTC. This gives the protein CASSSGGMETQYF. V is TRBV7-3 and J is TRBJ2-5; 7 nucleotides align to TRBD1. CDR1 SGHTA and CDR2 FQGTGA come from the germline V gene. CDR3 length: 13 residues.